The source of this T cell receptor beta chain is a study of metastatic and nonmetastatic thyroid tumors. Turning to the study itself: The study looked at repertoires side by side in blood and in tumor or nodule tissue from malignant and benign thyroid patients.

Study-wide findings and caveats: For both blood and tumor, malignant thyroid tumors reportedly showed significantly higher TCR beta diversity than benign nodules did.

This clone came up a few times. Its antigen is unidentified. One junction end does not reproduce the germline sequence, and a read error may be involved. No treatment of any kind had been given to any patient before thyroid surgery. Germline CDR1 and CDR2: MDHEN and SYDVKM. This CDR3 contains 14 residues. As processed by the authors: A distant-metastasis classifier for papillary thyroid cancer was built using CDR3 differences across clinicopathological groups. TCRdb re-called the PCR reads with MiXCR. TCRdb's processing, not the authors' own work, is the source of the V and J calls. The sample has tens of thousands of clones; roughly 19% are singletons.

The sequence derives from a male donor with papillary thyroid cancer or a benign thyroid nodule (not recorded which). Some clones in this sample may be carry-over from other donors' samples. J is TRBJ1-2 and V is TRBV28, with D possibly TRBD1 on 6 matching bases. The sequencing sample was made of blood. CDR3 residues: CASSSGHNNYAYTF. CDR3 DNA: TGTGCCAGCAGTTCGGGACATAATAACTATGCCTACACCTTC.